The sequence of this T cell receptor beta chain was determined in a study of T cell responses to AZD1222 COVID-19 vaccine (dated by TCRdb to the early 2020s). Study-wide context: TCR sequencing covered 230 or so trial participants: some 210 given two doses of AZD1222 and about 26 given two doses of MenACWY control vaccine. Enrollment into the trials was organized by age into subgroups of 18-55, 56-69 and 70-plus years, and those subgroups contained roughly 150, 30 and 60 TCR-sequenced participants, respectively.

In light of the paper, this sample's time point label describes: about 28 days (+/-7) after the second vaccine dose. AZD1222 recipients given second doses at about 4 weeks or at about 12 weeks were pooled, since spike-specific TCR depth and breadth were not found to differ between the two schedules. The vaccinee samples were drawn from two UK trials, COV001 and COV002, one of which was a single-blind randomized controlled phase 2/3 trial testing AZD1222 (ChAdOx1 nCoV-19) in healthy adults. For TCRbeta chain sequencing, PBMC samples from trial participants were taken at day 0 and at day 28 after the second dose. The full study reports these points: The 56-69-year group was small, and its depth increase did not reach significance, likely because of low power. Conclusions about previously exposed vaccinees are limited, since just a handful of AZD1222 recipients were seropositive for SARS-CoV-2 at baseline. Vaccine-associated CD4 TCRs spanned the whole spike protein, with dominant responses in regions 160-218 and 743-854. After two AZD1222 doses, both the breadth and the depth of spike-specific TCRs were significantly higher than at day 0 and than in MenACWY recipients. Epitopes outside the regions mutated in the B.1.351 and B.1.1.7 variants were reportedly recognized by nearly half of the unique spike-specific TCRs. Because no samples from the day 14 peak response were available, repertoires could be characterized only after the peak T cell response. Participants were mostly white British and included more females than males, and it was suggested by the authors that clonal diversity may have been underestimated.

Trimming takes 0 bases from V and 7 bases from J, and the germline ends sit 20 bases apart. CDR3 length: 18 amino acids, cysteine to phenylalanine. Only the CDR3 part of the read is kept: 54 bases, read in frame from the first base. CDR1 and CDR2 are drawn from the germline V gene: SGHRS, YFSETQ. The CDR3 regions of human TCRbeta chains were analyzed by immunosequencing. The authors' analysis ran thus. TCRs in the repertoires were compared against a reference library of SARS-CoV-2-specific TCRs that had been generated with the MIRA antigen-specificity platform. Breadth meant the fraction of unique TCRs that were SARS-CoV-2-associated, whereas depth meant the fraction of total T cells that were SARS-CoV-2-associated. Using the MIRA data, each spike-specific TCR was mapped to the spike region that the TCR reacts to and placed in a CD4 or CD8 class. Log10-transformed breadth and depth values were compared by one-way ANOVA with Sidak's multiple comparisons tests. As stored in TCRdb, this immuneACCESS dataset retains in-frame rearrangements with V and J assigned. A fraction of the clones does not appear; measured against another copy, unresolved V genes explain less than half of the discrepancy, and the remainder lacks a known reason. The V and J calls and clone size were taken over from that table, and D and trimming were inferred from the DNA. In this sample the table shows 90,000 to 120,000 clones, roughly 87% of which occur a single time. 4.5% to 5.5% of the sample lies in the top ten.

As concerns this clone: Its antigen is currently not known. Base qualities were left out, and no much larger clone turns up one base away.

This receptor was obtained from an adult who received the AZD1222 COVID-19 vaccine. This specimen was peripheral blood, taken 28 days after the second AZD1222 dose. The rearrangement joined TRBV5-1 to TRBJ1-6; a weak D assignment points to TRBD1 (5 bases agree). Here is the DNA: TGCGCCAGCAGCTTGGGAATACAGGCGTCCCATGAGAATTCACCCCTCCACTTT. Its translation is CASSLGIQASHENSPLHF.